The 12 T cell receptor beta chains below all came from one sample that was sequenced in a study of cytomegalovirus exposure and HLA in healthy donors. The table came from immunoSEQ multiplex PCR; TCRdb's copy has only in-frame clones and leaves some out. This table has under 65,000 clones, around 90% appearing once. The sample taken for sequencing was PBMCs. These receptors were taken from a woman between 18 and 29 years old in good health and CMV-seropositive.

This chain connects TRBV30 to TRBJ1-2; unclear D gene. The V end lost 0 bases, the J end lost 4 bases, and 9 bases lay between the germline ends. CDR1 GTSNPN and CDR2 SVGIG come from the germline V gene (reference sequence). The CDR3 length is 13 residues. The CDR3 bases are TGTGCCTGGAGTGTATTGGGGAGCTATGGCTACACCTTC. Protein: CAWSVLGSYGYTF.

The chain combines TRBV27 with TRBJ1-2; 8 bases align to TRBD1. The germline V gene has CDR1 MNHEY and CDR2 SMNVEV (reference sequence). This CDR3 is built from 16 residues. V was pared by 5 bases and J by 4 bases, with 12 bases of the junction left unmatched. The CDR3 here is CASSPLMDRAIYGYTF. The DNA of the CDR3 is TGTGCCAGCAGTCCGCTAATGGACAGGGCGATCTATGGCTACACCTTC.

The chain uses TRBV6-1 and TRBJ1-2, with D perhaps TRBD1 (5 bases). Germline V lookup: CDR1 MNHNS, CDR2 SASEGT. Trimming cost V 2 bases and J 3 bases, with 10 bases left between them. This CDR3 is built from 14 residues. This CDR3 reads CASSESGRYYGYTF. CDR3 DNA: TGTGCCAGCAGTGAATCAGGGCGTTACTATGGCTACACCTTC.

The genes are TRBV6-5 and TRBJ1-5, with 7 bases that match TRBD1. Germline trimming cut 5 bases from V and 8 bases from J; bases unmatched to any gene: 3. The germline V gene has CDR1 MNHEY and CDR2 SVGAGI. The CDR3 has 12 amino acids. CDR3 residues: CASSRTGEPQHF. The DNA of the CDR3 is TGTGCCAGCAGTAGAACAGGGGAGCCCCAGCATTTT.

This clone was seen a few times. This sequence joins TRBV28 and TRBJ2-7, with D perhaps TRBD1 (5 bases). Germline CDR1 reads MDHEN; CDR2 reads SYDVKM. V was cut by 8 bases and J by 2 bases, with 16 bases left in between. This CDR3 has 14 residues. The CDR3 is CASLGQGGTYEQYF. The CDR3 nucleotides read TGTGCCAGCCTGGGGCAGGGTGGGACCTACGAGCAGTACTTC.

This chain joins TRBV28 and TRBJ1-5; maybe TRBD1 (6 bases). V lost 6 bases and J lost 1, with 13 bases in between. The CDR3 has 15 residues. CDR1 and CDR2 (germline): MDHEN, SYDVKM. The DNA for the CDR3 is TGTGCCAGCAGAGGGGGAGGGAAAAGCAATCAGCCCCAGCATTTT. Protein: CASRGGGKSNQPQHF.

J is TRBJ2-1 and V is TRBV6-6, with TRBD2 matching 7 bases. This CDR3 is built from 14 residues. The ends lost 11 bases at V and 12 bases at J; junction bases unmatched: 19. Germline values: CDR1 MNHNY, CDR2 SVGAGI (reference sequence). The DNA for the CDR3 is TGTGCCTCGGCCCCCAGCGGGGCTGATCGGGGGCAGTTCTTC. It codes for CASAPSGADRGQFF.

The chain uses TRBV5-6 and TRBJ1-3; 7 bases fit TRBD1. In germline, CDR1 is SGHDT, CDR2 YYEEEE. Trimming cost V 1 base and J 0 bases; bases outside gene matches: 4. The CDR3 sequence is 16 residues long. The chain's CDR3 is CASSLRGDSSGNTIYF. CDR3 DNA: TGTGCCAGCAGCTTGAGGGGGGACAGCTCTGGAAACACCATATATTTT. The full variable domain, rest sourced from reference TRBV5-6 and TRBJ1-3, is DAGVTQSPTHLIKTRGQQVTLRCSPKSGHDTVSWYQQALGQGPQFIFQYYEEEERQRGNFPDRFSGHQFPNYSSELNVNALLLGDSALYLCASSLRGDSSGNTIYFGEGSWLTVV.

The rearrangement links TRBV30 to TRBJ2-5; TRBD1 might be the D (5 bases). Trimming took off 5 bases at V and 1 base at J, with 11 bases between the two ends. There are 13 residues in the CDR3. Germline CDR1 GTSNPN, CDR2 SVGIG (reference sequence). CDR3: CAWLGPPQETQYF. Written as DNA, the CDR3 is TGTGCCTGGCTGGGGCCACCCCAAGAGACCCAGTACTTC. Using reference TRBV30 and TRBJ2-5 for the parts outside the CDR3, the full variable domain is SQTIHQWPATLVQPVGSPLSLECTVEGTSNPNLYWYRQAAGRGLQLLFYSVGIGQISSEVPQNLSASRPQDRQFILSSKKLLLSDSGFYLCAWLGPPQETQYFGPGTRLLVL.

The gene calls are TRBV5-1 and TRBJ2-3; D possibly corresponds to TRBD2 (5 bases). The CDR3 loop spans 15 amino acids. The V gene's germline CDR1 is SGHRS and CDR2 YFSETQ. V lost 5 bases to trimming and J lost 0 bases, with 13 bases between them. This CDR3 reads CASSSDPGSTDTQYF. In nucleotides, the CDR3 is TGCGCCAGCAGTTCCGACCCGGGAAGCACAGATACGCAGTATTTT. The entire variable domain, with the rest obtained from reference TRBV5-1 and TRBJ2-3, is as follows: KAGVTQTPRYLIKTRGQQVTLSCSPISGHRSVSWYQQTPGQGLQFLFEYFSETQRNKGNFPGRFSGRQFSNSRSEMNVSTLELGDSALYLCASSSDPGSTDTQYFGPGTRLTVL.

The chain recombines TRBV19 with TRBJ1-6, with D possibly being TRBD1 (5 bases). V gave up 5 bases and J gave up 2 bases, with 10 bases separating them. Germline CDR1 and CDR2: LNHDA and SQIVND (reference sequence). The CDR3 totals 15 residues. Written as DNA, the CDR3 is TGTGCCAGTAGTGAAACAGGAACCTATAATTCACCCCTCCACTTT. Translation gives CASSETGTYNSPLHF.

The sample holds a few counts of this clone. V and J are TRBV21-1 and TRBJ2-5; the table's D call of TRBD1 was not tested on the DNA. TRBV21-1 is marked as a pseudogene. This CDR3 comprises 17 residues. CDR3 DNA: TGTGCCAGCAGCAAAAGACGACAGGGAGCTCGACAAGAGACCCAGTACTTC. As protein: CASSKRRQGARQETQYF.